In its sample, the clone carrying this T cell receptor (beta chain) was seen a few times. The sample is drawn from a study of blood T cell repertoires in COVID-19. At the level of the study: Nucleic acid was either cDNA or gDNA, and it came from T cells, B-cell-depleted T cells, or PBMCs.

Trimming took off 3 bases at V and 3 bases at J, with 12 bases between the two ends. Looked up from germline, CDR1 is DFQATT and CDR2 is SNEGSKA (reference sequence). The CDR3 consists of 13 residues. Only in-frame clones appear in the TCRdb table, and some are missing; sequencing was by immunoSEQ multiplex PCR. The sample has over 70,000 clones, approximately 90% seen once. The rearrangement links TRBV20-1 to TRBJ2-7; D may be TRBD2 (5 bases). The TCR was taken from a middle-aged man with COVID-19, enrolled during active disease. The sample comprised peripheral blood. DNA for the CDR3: TGCAGTGCTAGTTCGGGAACCAACTACGAGCAGTACGTC. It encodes CSASSGTNYEQYV.